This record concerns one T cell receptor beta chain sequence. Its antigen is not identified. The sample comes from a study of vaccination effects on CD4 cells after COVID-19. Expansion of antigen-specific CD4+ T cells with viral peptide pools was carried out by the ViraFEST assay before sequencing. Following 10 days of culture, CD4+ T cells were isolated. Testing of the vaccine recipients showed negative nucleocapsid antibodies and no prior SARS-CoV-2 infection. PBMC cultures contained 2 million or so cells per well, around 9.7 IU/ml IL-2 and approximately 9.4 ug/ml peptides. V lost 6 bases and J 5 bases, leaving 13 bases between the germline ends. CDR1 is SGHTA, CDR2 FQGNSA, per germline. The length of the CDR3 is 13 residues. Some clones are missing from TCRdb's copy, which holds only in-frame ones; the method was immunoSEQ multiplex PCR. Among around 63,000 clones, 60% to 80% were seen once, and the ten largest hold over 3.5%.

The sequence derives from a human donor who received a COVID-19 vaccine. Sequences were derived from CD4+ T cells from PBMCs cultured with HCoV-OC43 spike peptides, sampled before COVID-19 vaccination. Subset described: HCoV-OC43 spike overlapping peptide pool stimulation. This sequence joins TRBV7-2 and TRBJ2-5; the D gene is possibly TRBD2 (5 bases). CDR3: CASRISVGETQYF. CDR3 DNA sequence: TGTGCCAGCAGGATTAGCGTAGGGGAGACCCAGTACTTC.